This T cell receptor beta chain stems from a study of vaccination and CD4 T cells after COVID-19. Treatment noted: roughly 10-day PBMC culture with coronavirus spike peptide pools or control peptides (ViraFEST assay). ViraFEST used peptide pools to expand antigen-specific T cells and subsequently sequenced their TCRs. Negative selection yielded CD4+ T cells from day-10 cultures. With regard to this clonotype: What it binds is not known.

The CDR3 spans 12 residues. Germline-derived CDR1 and CDR2 are DFQATT and SNEGSKA (reference sequence). Sequenced with the Oncomine TCR Beta short-read assay was DNA taken from cultured CD4+ T cells. Someone extracted genomic DNA from cultured CD4+ T cells. TCRdb re-called the PCR reads through MiXCR, storing one row per CDR3 protein. Here the sample spans some 9,600 distinct CDR3 sequences, about two thirds being singletons. Study results and caveats: The authors studied relatively few convalescent patients and analyzed no early post-infection timepoints.

The sample taken for sequencing was CD4+ T cells from blood, cultured in vitro. This TCR was sampled from a human donor who had recovered from COVID-19. This sequence joins TRBV20-1 and TRBJ2-7; 7 bases agree with TRBD1. In DNA form, the CDR3 reads TGCAGCTACGACAGGGATAACCACGAGCAGTACTTC. Its translation: CSYDRDNHEQYF.